The clone carrying this TCR beta chain was found a few times. Trimming left V 0 bases short and J 1 base short, with 7 bases between. Per germline, CDR1 SGHRS and CDR2 YFSETQ. The CDR3 has 14 amino acids. This table comes from immunoSEQ multiplex PCR, and its TCRdb copy is limited to in-frame clones, with some not included. Among roughly 170,000 clones listed, about 78% were seen once. The entry originates in a study of blood T cell repertoires in COVID-19. Looking at the study overall: T cells, B-cell-depleted T cells, or PBMCs provided the cDNA or gDNA that served as material.

The TCR comes from a woman between 50 and 59 years old who had recovered from COVID-19. The rearrangement links TRBV5-1 to TRBJ1-1; no reliable D call. Sequences were obtained from PBMCs or T cells enriched from blood (not recorded which). This chain's CDR3 is CASSLDVRNTEAFF. CDR3 nucleotides: TGCGCCAGCAGCTTGGATGTCCGGAACACTGAAGCTTTCTTT.